The 16 T cell receptor beta chains listed next were all sequenced from one sample in a study of early stage breast cancer tumors. Assay used: immunoSEQ multiplex PCR; TCRdb lists only in-frame clones, some missing. The repertoire holds about 30,000 clones, 60% to 80% seen once, with roughly a tenth in the top ten. Sequencing used breast tumor tissue. The receptors stem from a person aged 30-39 years with breast cancer.

The CDR3 DNA is TGTGCCAGCAGCATTTCAAGGGGTATGGGCATTAGAAACACCATATATTTT. Translation gives CASSISRGMGIRNTIYF. The chain is built from TRBV5-4 and TRBJ1-3; the D gene is possibly TRBD1 (5 bases). Germline V gene sequence: CDR1 SGHNT, CDR2 YYREEE (reference sequence). Trimming shortened V by 4 bases and J by 5 bases, and 22 bases separated the two germline ends. This CDR3 spans 17 amino acids. The full variable domain, rest sourced from reference TRBV5-4 and TRBJ1-3, is ETGVTQSPTHLIKTRGQQVTLRCSSQSGHNTVSWYQQALGQGPQFIFQYYREEENGRGNFPPRFSGLQFPNYSSELNVNALELDDSALYLCASSISRGMGIRNTIYFGEGSWLTVV.

The genes are TRBV14 and TRBJ1-2; TRBD1 agrees at 10 bases. Germline V gene lookup returns CDR1 SGHDN and CDR2 FVKESK. The CDR3 loop spans 16 amino acids. Germline trimming cut 4 bases from V and 5 bases from J; bases unmatched to any gene: 10. In DNA, the CDR3 is TGTGCCAGCAGCCGACGTGCCGGGGACAGGGGTTATGGCTACACCTTC. Its translation is CASSRRAGDRGYGYTF.

This clone was observed a single time. This chain uses TRBV19 with TRBJ1-5, with D perhaps matching TRBD1 (6 bases). Between the trimmed V and J ends, which lost 2 bases and 4 bases, there was a span of 12 bases. CDR3 length: 15 amino acids. Germline CDR1 LNHDA, CDR2 SQIVND (reference sequence). DNA of the CDR3: TGTGCCAGTAGTATATTTCTCCAGGGGAATCAGCCCCAGCATTTT. It specifies CASSIFLQGNQPQHF.

This clone was seen a few times. V usage is TRBV6-5 and J usage is TRBJ2-7; TRBD1 agrees at 7 bases. The V gene end was trimmed by 2 bases and the J gene end by 6 bases; junction bases not matched to a gene: 7. The CDR3 contains 14 residues. Germline values: CDR1 MNHEY, CDR2 SVGAGI. The chain's CDR3 is CASSYGQEDGEQYF. The DNA of the CDR3 is TGTGCCAGCAGTTACGGACAGGAGGATGGCGAGCAGTACTTC.

The V and J genes are TRBV7-8 and TRBJ2-1; unclear D gene. There are 13 residues in the CDR3. From germline, CDR1 is SGHVS and CDR2 FQNEAQ. Trimming left V 3 bases short and J 9 bases short, with 12 bases between. The CDR3 protein is CASSFQRAGEQFF. CDR3 in DNA: TGTGCCAGCAGCTTCCAGAGAGCAGGTGAGCAGTTCTTC.

V and J are TRBV14 and TRBJ1-1; tentatively, D is TRBD1 (5 bases). This CDR3 spans 19 amino acids. Looked up from germline, CDR1 is SGHDN and CDR2 is FVKESK. V gave up 4 bases and J gave up 4 bases, with 28 bases separating them. The chain's CDR3 is CASSPRPDFKTRGFTEAFF. The CDR3 nucleotides are TGTGCCAGCAGCCCAAGACCAGACTTCAAAACGAGGGGATTCACTGAAGCTTTCTTT.

This clone was seen more than once but under ten times. The V gene is TRBV28, the J gene TRBJ2-5; 8 nucleotides agree with TRBD2. The CDR3 spans 14 residues. J lost 6 bases, V lost 6 bases, and 9 bases had no gene match. The V gene's germline CDR1 is MDHEN and CDR2 SYDVKM. Written as DNA, the CDR3 is TGTGCCAGCAGACGAGCGGGAGTAAGAAAGACCCAGTACTTC. It specifies CASRRAGVRKTQYF.

The chain employs TRBV21-1 and TRBJ2-3; the table's D call, TRBD2, was not checked against the DNA. TRBV21-1 is deemed a pseudogene. CDR3 size: 11 residues. CDR3 residues: CASIIRDTQYF. Here the CDR3 DNA reads TGTGCCAGCATAATTAGAGATACGCAGTATTTT.

This clone has a handful of counts. The chain carries TRBV10-1 and TRBJ1-1; unclear D gene. Germline assignment: CDR1 WNHNN and CDR2 SYGVQD (reference sequence). With 5 bases removed from V and 1 base from J, the gap between germline ends came to 11 bases. The CDR3 is made up of 14 amino acids. The CDR3 here is CASSRTRWNTEAFF. In DNA form, the CDR3 reads TGCGCCAGCAGTAGGACTAGGTGGAACACTGAAGCTTTCTTT.

This clone came up once. The chain uses TRBV7-2 and TRBJ2-3; 7 bases align to TRBD2. Germline V gene sequence: CDR1 SGHTA, CDR2 FQGNSA. The CDR3 length is 14 residues. Trimming at V came to 8 bases and at J to 0 bases, leaving 5 bases not matched to a gene. CDR3 bases: TGTGCCAGCGGGGGGGTTCCTAGCACAGATACGCAGTATTTT. It encodes CASGGVPSTDTQYF.

CDR3 loop: CASSQGRGARNEQYF. Here the CDR3 DNA reads TGCGCCAGCAGCCAAGGAAGGGGGGCTCGCAACGAGCAGTACTTC. V and J are TRBV4-1 and TRBJ2-7; D may match TRBD1 or TRBD2 (6 bases each). V shed 1 base and J shed 5 bases, with 15 bases lying between them. The CDR3 totals 15 residues. Looked up from germline, CDR1 is MGHRA and CDR2 is YSYEKL.

The DNA for the CDR3 is TGCAGCGTCAAGGGTCTGTACACAGATACGCAGTATTTT. This codes for CSVKGLYTDTQYF. The chain uses TRBV29-1 and TRBJ2-3; D gene uncertain. V gave up 6 bases and J gave up 2 bases, with 12 bases separating them. Germline assignment: CDR1 SQVTM and CDR2 ANQGSEA. The CDR3 length is 13 residues.

CDR3 protein: CASSPTSGSVHNEQFF. The CDR3 region has the DNA TGTGCCAGCAGTCCGACTAGCGGGAGTGTCCACAATGAGCAGTTCTTC. The chain employs TRBV27 and TRBJ2-1; 12 bases align to TRBD2. The junction had 7 bases not matched to a gene; V was cut back by 5 bases and J by 5 bases. Germline CDR1 and CDR2: MNHEY and SMNVEV (reference sequence). The CDR3 spans 16 residues.

The CDR3 DNA reads as TGTGCCAGCAGAGAGACAGGGCTCGAAGCTTTCTTT. This translates into CASRETGLEAFF. V gene TRBV6-5 combines with J gene TRBJ1-1; 7 bases map to TRBD1. CDR1 is MNHEY and CDR2 is SVGAGI in the germline V gene. V lost 6 bases, J lost 8 bases, and 6 bases stayed unmatched. The CDR3 covers 12 residues.

The chain uses TRBV14 and TRBJ2-1; 8 bases are shared with TRBD1. CDR1 is SGHDN, CDR2 FVKESK, per germline. This CDR3 contains 17 residues. V shed 2 bases and J 6 bases; nucleotides not matched to a gene: 12. This CDR3 is CASSQPRQGRLFNEQFF. The CDR3 DNA reads TGTGCCAGCAGCCAACCGCGACAGGGGAGACTTTTCAATGAGCAGTTCTTC.

The rearrangement uses TRBV7-3 and TRBJ1-1; no firm D call. This CDR3 is 13 amino acids long. The germline V gene has CDR1 SGHTA and CDR2 FQGTGA. V was cut by 0 bases and J by 5 bases, with 7 bases left in between. Written as DNA, the CDR3 is TGTGCCAGCAGCTTAACCCAGAGAACTGAAGCTTTCTTT. This sequence encodes CASSLTQRTEAFF.